The rows below give T cell receptor beta chains drawn from one sample of a study of blood T cells in healthy people across ages. TCRdb re-called the 5' RACE reads through MiXCR, storing one row per CDR3 protein. The sample lists hundreds of thousands of distinct CDR3 sequences; 40% to 50% were seen once. The sample consisted of blood. The receptors originated from a man in his 60s in good health. Both conserved end residues are part of each CDR3. A D gene is named only where the DNA matches it firmly. Size is stated for part of the rows, as once, few or many counts, or as a class when the clone is expanded.

v_gene	j_gene	abundance	d_gene	CDR3nt	CDR3aa
TRBV7-2	TRBJ2-7	NA	TRBD2	TGTGCCAGCAGCCGCGCGGGACTAGGTCCCGAGCAGTACTTC	CASSRAGLGPEQYF
TRBV6-2/TRBV6-3	TRBJ2-1	few	NA	TGTGCCAGCAGTCAAGGGGAGTCAAACTACAATGAGCAGTTCTTC	CASSQGESNYNEQFF
TRBV28	TRBJ1-1	NA	TRBD1	TGTGCCAGCAGTTTCCCACTGGACCAACAGGGGGGGAACACTGAAGCTTTCTTT	CASSFPLDQQGGNTEAFF
TRBV7-9	TRBJ1-1	NA	NA	TGTGCCAGCAGCGGGGACGTTCGGAACACTGAAGCTTTCTTT	CASSGDVRNTEAFF
TRBV11-2	TRBJ2-1	few	TRBD2	TGTGCCAGCAGCTTCGGACTAGCGGGGGGGCTCAATGAGCAGTTCTTC	CASSFGLAGGLNEQFF
TRBV5-1	TRBJ2-3	NA	NA	TGCGCCAGCAGCTTGGCGGGCCAGTCGGGGGGCACAGATACGCAGTATTTT	CASSLAGQSGGTDTQYF
TRBV11-2	TRBJ2-6	few	TRBD2	TGTGCCAGCAGCTCTAGCGGGAGGTCTGGGGCCAACGTCCTGACTTTC	CASSSSGRSGANVLTF
TRBV15	TRBJ2-7	few	TRBD2	TGTGCCACCAGCAGTCTAGCGGGGCACGAGCAGTACTTC	CATSSLAGHEQYF
TRBV2	TRBJ2-7	NA	TRBD1	TGTGCCAGCAGTGACCGGGACAGGGTACGCTACGAGCAGTACTTC	CASSDRDRVRYEQYF
TRBV5-1	TRBJ1-6	few	NA	TGCGCCAGCAGCCCTGAATGGGGAGCGGTTTCACCCCTCCACTTT	CASSPEWGAVSPLHF
TRBV7-2	TRBJ1-4	few	TRBD1	TGTGCCAGCAGCTTAGCTCTTCCGGGCAGGGGGGACGAAAAACTGTTTTTT	CASSLALPGRGDEKLFF
TRBV20-1	TRBJ2-5	NA	NA	TGCAGTGCTATCTTCTCGTTGGAGCAGTACTTC	CSAIFSLEQYF
TRBV5-1	TRBJ1-1	NA	NA	TGCGCCAGCAGCTTGGAAAAGGGGGGACTCACTGAAGCTTTCTTT	CASSLEKGGLTEAFF
TRBV20-1	TRBJ2-7	NA	NA	TGCAGTGCTAGGCCTTTCGGGATAGCGAGCTCCTACGAGCAGTACTTC	CSARPFGIASSYEQYF
TRBV20-1	TRBJ1-2	NA	NA	TGCAGCCCCGGGGGGCTGAACTATGGCTACACCTTC	CSPGGLNYGYTF
TRBV12-3/TRBV12-4	TRBJ1-1	NA	NA	TGTGCCAGCAGTTCCGCTTTGTATAGCACTGAAGCTTTCTTT	CASSSALYSTEAFF
TRBV6-2/TRBV6-3	TRBJ1-4	many	NA	TGTGCCAGCAGCCTGGAGTGGGATGAAAAACTGTTTTTT	CASSLEWDEKLFF